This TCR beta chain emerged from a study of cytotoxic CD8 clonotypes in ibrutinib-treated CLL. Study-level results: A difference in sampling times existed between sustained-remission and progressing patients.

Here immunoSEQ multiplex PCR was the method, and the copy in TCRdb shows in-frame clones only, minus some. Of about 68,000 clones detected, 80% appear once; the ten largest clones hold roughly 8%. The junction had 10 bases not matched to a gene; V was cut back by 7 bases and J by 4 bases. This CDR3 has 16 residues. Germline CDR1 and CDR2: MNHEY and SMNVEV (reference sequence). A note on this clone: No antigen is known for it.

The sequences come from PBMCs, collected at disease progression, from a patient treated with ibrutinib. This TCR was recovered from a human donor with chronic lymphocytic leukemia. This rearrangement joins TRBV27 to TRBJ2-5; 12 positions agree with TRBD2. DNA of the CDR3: TGTGCCAGCAAGACTAGCGGGAGCTACAAGGGAGAGACCCAGTACTTC. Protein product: CASKTSGSYKGETQYF.